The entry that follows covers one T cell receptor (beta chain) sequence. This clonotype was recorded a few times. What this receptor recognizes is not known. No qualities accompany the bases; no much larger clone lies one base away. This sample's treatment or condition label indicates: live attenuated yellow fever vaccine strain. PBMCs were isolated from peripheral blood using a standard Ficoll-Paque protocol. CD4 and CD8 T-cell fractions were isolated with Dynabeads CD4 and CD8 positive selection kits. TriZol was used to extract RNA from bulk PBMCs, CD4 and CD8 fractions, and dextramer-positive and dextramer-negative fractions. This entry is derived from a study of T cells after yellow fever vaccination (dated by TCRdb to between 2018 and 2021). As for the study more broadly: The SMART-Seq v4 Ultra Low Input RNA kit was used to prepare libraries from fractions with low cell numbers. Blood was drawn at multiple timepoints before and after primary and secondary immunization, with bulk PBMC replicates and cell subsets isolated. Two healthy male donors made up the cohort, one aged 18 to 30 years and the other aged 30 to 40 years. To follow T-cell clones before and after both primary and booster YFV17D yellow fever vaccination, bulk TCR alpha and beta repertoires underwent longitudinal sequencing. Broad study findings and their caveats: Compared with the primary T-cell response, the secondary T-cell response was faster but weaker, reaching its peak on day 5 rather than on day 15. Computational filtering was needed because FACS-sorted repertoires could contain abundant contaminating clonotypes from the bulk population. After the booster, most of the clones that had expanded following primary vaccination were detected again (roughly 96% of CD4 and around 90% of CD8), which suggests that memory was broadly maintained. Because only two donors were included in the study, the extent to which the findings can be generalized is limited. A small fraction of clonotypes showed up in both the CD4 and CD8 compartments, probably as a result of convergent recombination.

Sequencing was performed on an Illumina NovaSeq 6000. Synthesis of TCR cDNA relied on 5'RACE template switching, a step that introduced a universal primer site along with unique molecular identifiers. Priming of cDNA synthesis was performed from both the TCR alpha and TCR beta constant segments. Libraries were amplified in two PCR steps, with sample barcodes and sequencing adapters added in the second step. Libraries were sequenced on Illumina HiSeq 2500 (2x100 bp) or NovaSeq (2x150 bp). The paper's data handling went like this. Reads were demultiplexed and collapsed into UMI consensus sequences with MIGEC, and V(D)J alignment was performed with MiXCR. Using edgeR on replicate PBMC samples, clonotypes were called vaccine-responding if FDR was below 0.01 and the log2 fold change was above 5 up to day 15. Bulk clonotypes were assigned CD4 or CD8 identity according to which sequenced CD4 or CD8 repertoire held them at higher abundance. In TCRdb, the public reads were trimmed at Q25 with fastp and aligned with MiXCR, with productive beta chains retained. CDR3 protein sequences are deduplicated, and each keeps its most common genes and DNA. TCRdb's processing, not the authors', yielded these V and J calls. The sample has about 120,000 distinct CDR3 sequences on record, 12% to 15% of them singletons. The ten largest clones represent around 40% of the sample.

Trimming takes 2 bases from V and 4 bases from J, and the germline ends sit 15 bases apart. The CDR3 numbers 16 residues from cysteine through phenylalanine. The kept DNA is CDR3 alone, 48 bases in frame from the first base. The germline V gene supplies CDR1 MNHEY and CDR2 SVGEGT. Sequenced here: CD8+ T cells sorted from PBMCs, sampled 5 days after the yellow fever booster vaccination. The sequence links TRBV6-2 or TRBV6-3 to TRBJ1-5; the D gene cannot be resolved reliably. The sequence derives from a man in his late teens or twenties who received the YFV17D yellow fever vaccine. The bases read TGTGCCAGCAGTTACGCGGCAGGAGCCCCTAATCAGCCCCAGCATTTT. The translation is CASSYAAGAPNQPQHF.